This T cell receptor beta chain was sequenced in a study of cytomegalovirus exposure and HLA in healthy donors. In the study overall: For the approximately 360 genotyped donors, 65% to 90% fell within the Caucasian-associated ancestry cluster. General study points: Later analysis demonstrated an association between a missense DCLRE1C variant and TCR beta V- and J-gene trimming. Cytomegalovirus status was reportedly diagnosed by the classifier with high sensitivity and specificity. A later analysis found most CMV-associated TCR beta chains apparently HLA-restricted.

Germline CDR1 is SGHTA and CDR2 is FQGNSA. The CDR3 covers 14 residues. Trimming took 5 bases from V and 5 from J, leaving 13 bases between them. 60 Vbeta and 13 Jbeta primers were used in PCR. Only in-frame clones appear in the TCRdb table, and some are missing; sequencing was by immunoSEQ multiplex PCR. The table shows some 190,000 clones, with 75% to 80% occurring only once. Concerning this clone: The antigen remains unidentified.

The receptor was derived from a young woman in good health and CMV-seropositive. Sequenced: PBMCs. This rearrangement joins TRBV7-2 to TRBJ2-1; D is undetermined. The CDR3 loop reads CASSLRRINNEQFF. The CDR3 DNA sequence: TGTGCCAGCAGCCTTCGGCGGATTAACAATGAGCAGTTCTTC. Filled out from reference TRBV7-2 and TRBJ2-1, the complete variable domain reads GAGVSQSPSNKVTEKGKDVELRCDPISGHTALYWYRQSLGQGLEFLIYFQGNSAPDKSGLPSDRFSAERTGGSVSTLTIQRTQQEDSAVYLCASSLRRINNEQFFGPGTRLTVL.